This T cell receptor beta chain was sequenced for a study of blood T cell repertoires in COVID-19. About the research overall: Both acute and convalescent COVID-19 samples were obtained from the United States, Italy and Spain. From T cells, B-cell-depleted T cells, or PBMCs came the material, which was cDNA or gDNA.

This clone has only one observation. In the authors' methods: Quantification of nucleated cells was approximated via reference gene primer amplification. The protocol was immunoSEQ multiplex PCR, while the TCRdb copy is restricted to in-frame clones and leaves out a portion. That table furnishes V, J and clone size, whereas the DNA furnished D and trimming. Of some 260,000 clones listed, roughly 87% are singletons. CDR3 length: 17 amino acids. V was clipped by 5 bases and J by 5 bases, with 21 bases between them. From germline, CDR1 is LNHDA and CDR2 SQIVND (reference sequence). The chain has TRBV19 and TRBJ1-4, with D maybe TRBD1 (5 bases). The sequence derives from a woman aged 30 to 39 with acute or convalescent COVID-19. Input material: peripheral blood. The CDR3 DNA reads as TGTGCCAGTAGTCCCCTCCTGGCGGGGCTGTGGAATGAAAAACTGTTTTTT. Its protein is CASSPLLAGLWNEKLFF. Using reference TRBV19 and TRBJ1-4 for the parts outside the CDR3, the full variable domain is DGGITQSPKYLFRKEGQNVTLSCEQNLNHDAMYWYRQDPGQGLRLIYYSQIVNDFQKGDIAEGYSVSREKKESFPLTVTSAQKNPTAFYLCASSPLLAGLWNEKLFFGSGTQLSVL.